These T cell receptor beta chains were read from a single sample in a study of cytomegalovirus exposure and HLA in healthy donors. Profiled with immunoSEQ multiplex PCR; TCRdb holds only in-frame clones, not every one. The repertoire holds about 130,000 clones, with approximately 89% as singletons. Input material: PBMCs. These receptor sequences come from a woman aged 18 to 35 in good health and CMV-seronegative. CDR3s leave out the opening cysteine and the closing phenylalanine or tryptophan. Fields, in order: CDR3 length, J gene, D gene, V gene, CDR3 protein. The D gene is left open where the match is weak.

>10|TRBJ2-5|-|TRBV29-1
SVEEGAETQY
>11|TRBJ2-1|TRBD2|TRBV5-1
ASSFVGGNEQF
>14|TRBJ1-1|-|TRBV5-1
ASTFGIDKFNTEAF
>13|TRBJ2-7|TRBD1|TRBV11-2
ASSVGQGSSYEQY
>11|TRBJ2-1|-|TRBV18
ASSPRASNEQF
>11|TRBJ2-2|-|TRBV11-2
ASSEQNTGELF
>13|TRBJ2-7|TRBD1|TRBV18
ASSAGTASSYEQY
>13|TRBJ2-1|-|TRBV9
ASSVGLGAYNEQF
>14|TRBJ1-1|TRBD1|TRBV4-2
ASSQGQGAMNTEAF
>11|TRBJ1-4|-|TRBV7-2
ASSFLTGEKLF
>12|TRBJ1-4|-|TRBV9
ASSPGGYNEKLF
>13|TRBJ1-2|TRBD1|TRBV5-4
ASSGRQGAEYGYT
>12|TRBJ2-7|-|TRBV13
ASSPDRSIYEQY
>12|TRBJ1-2|-|TRBV2
ASSGQGLSHGYT
>12|TRBJ1-6|TRBD1|TRBV11-2
ASSFRGRNSPLH
>11|TRBJ1-1|-|TRBV19
ASRGLLNTEAF
>14|TRBJ2-3|-|TRBV7-8
ASSSLNTPGTDTQY